A selection of T cell receptor beta chains follows, all from one sample in a study of vaccination and CD4 T cells after COVID-19. TCRdb reprocessed the PCR reads with MiXCR, giving one entry per CDR3 protein. The sample shows about 21,000 distinct CDR3 sequences, around 62% of them seen only once. The antigens for these receptors are not known. Specimen: CD4+ T cells from blood, cultured in vitro, collected before SARS-CoV-2 vaccination. The receptors come from a human donor who received a COVID-19 vaccine. CDR3s include the opening cysteine and the closing phenylalanine or tryptophan. Fields, in order: CDR3 length, J gene, clone size, D gene, V gene, CDR3 DNA, CDR3 protein. D genes are given only for firm matches. Clone size is not always given. Where it is, it says once, few, many or a class for expanded clones.

15 TRBJ2-5 . . TRBV6-1 TGTGCCAGCAGTCCGCCCGGGGAGATTGGAGAGACCCAGTACTTC CASSPPGEIGETQYF
16 TRBJ2-3 once . TRBV27 TGTGCCAGCAGTTCCCTCCCGGACGGTTGGACAGATACGCAGTATTTT CASSSLPDGWTDTQYF
14 TRBJ1-2 . TRBD1 TRBV2 TGTGCCGGCAGTCGAGAGGACAGGGGCTATGGCTACACCTTC CAGSREDRGYGYTF
17 TRBJ1-6 . TRBD1 TRBV7-2 TGTGCCAGCAGCGAGACGGGACAGGGATATCCTAATTCACCCCTCCACTTT CASSETGQGYPNSPLHF
17 TRBJ1-1 . . TRBV20-1 TGCAGTGCTAGAGAACGACTTATCAGGAGCGAGAACACTGAAGCTTTCTTT CSARERLIRSENTEAFF
14 TRBJ1-5 . TRBD1 TRBV6-2/TRBV6-3 TGTGCCAGCAGCGTAGGACAGGGGTATCAGCCCCAGCATTTT CASSVGQGYQPQHF
14 TRBJ2-7 few TRBD1 TRBV27 TGTGCCAGCAGTTCGGGACAGGGGATCTACGAGCAGTACTTC CASSSGQGIYEQYF
16 TRBJ2-3 few . TRBV6-5 TGTGCCAGCAGTTACCCTCCGGGCGGACCCACAGATACGCAGTATTTT CASSYPPGGPTDTQYF
15 TRBJ2-6 . . TRBV10-3 TGTGCCATCAGTGAGTCGGGTCATGGGGCCAACGTCCTGACTTTC CAISESGHGANVLTF
14 TRBJ2-5 few TRBD1 TRBV5-1 TGCGCCAGCAATACCAGGACAGGGGAGGAGACCCAGTACTTC CASNTRTGEETQYF
14 TRBJ1-2 . . TRBV12-3/TRBV12-4 TGTGCCAGCAGTTTAGGTACAGGGCAGGCCGGCTACACCTTC CASSLGTGQAGYTF
13 TRBJ2-3 . TRBD2 TRBV30 TGTGCCTGGGGGGGGGGGACGGGGGATACGCAGTATTTT CAWGGGTGDTQYF
15 TRBJ1-5 few TRBD1 TRBV12-3/TRBV12-4 TGTGCCAGCAGTCCCATAGACAGGGGGGGTCAGCCCCAGCATTTT CASSPIDRGGQPQHF
11 TRBJ1-6 . . TRBV19 TGTGCCAGTAGGGGGAATTCACCCCTCCACTTT CASRGNSPLHF
11 TRBJ1-1 once . TRBV6-1 TGTGCCAGCAGGGGGAACACTGAAGCTTTCTTT CASRGNTEAFF
12 TRBJ1-5 . TRBD1 TRBV19 TGTGCCAGTAGTGCGACAGGGCAGCCCCAGCATTTT CASSATGQPQHF
14 TRBJ1-3 . . TRBV20-1 TGCAGTGCCCGAGGGGGGGGCCTGGGGAACACCATATATTTT CSARGGGLGNTIYF
15 TRBJ1-5 . TRBD1 TRBV19 TGTGCCAGTAGTACCGTTCACAGGGGGACTCAGCCCCAGCATTTT CASSTVHRGTQPQHF
14 TRBJ1-6 . . TRBV6-1 TGTGCCAGCAGTGAAATACAGGGAGGATCACCCCTCCACTTT CASSEIQGGSPLHF
16 TRBJ1-1 . TRBD1 TRBV27 TGTGCCAGCCCACTAGGGGGGGACAGGGTGAACACTGAAGCTTTCTTT CASPLGGDRVNTEAFF
11 TRBJ1-1 . TRBD1 TRBV20-1 TGCAGTGCTGATAGGACAGGGGAAGCTTTCTTT CSADRTGEAFF
12 TRBJ1-4 once TRBD1 TRBV24-1 TGTGCCACCAAGGGGACAGATGAAAAACTGTTTTTT CATKGTDEKLFF
15 TRBJ1-5 few . TRBV20-1 TGCAGTGCTAGTGGTGGGGGGGACAGCAATCAGCCCCAGCATTTT CSASGGGDSNQPQHF
13 TRBJ2-5 . . TRBV2 TGTGCCAGTGAGGGACAAGCACAAGAGACCCAGTACTTC CASEGQAQETQYF
13 TRBJ1-6 . . TRBV6-1 TGTGCCACGGCGGAGGGGCGTAATTCACCCCTCCACTTT CATAEGRNSPLHF
15 TRBJ1-3 few . TRBV7-9 TGTGCCAGCAGCTTAGCAGGGGATTTTGGAAACACCATATATTTT CASSLAGDFGNTIYF
15 TRBJ2-1 . TRBD1 TRBV23-1 TGCGCCAGCCTCCCGGACAGGTGGCGCTACAATGAGCAGTTCTTC CASLPDRWRYNEQFF